The rows below give T cell receptor beta chains drawn from one sample of a study of blood T cell repertoires in COVID-19. Clones were sequenced by immunoSEQ multiplex PCR, and TCRdb holds only the in-frame ones, with some missing. The sample lists under 85,000 clones, more than 75% seen once, with approximately 15% in the top ten. The sequencing input was peripheral blood. Every receptor here comes from a middle-aged man with COVID-19, enrolled during active disease. Both conserved end residues are part of each CDR3. D genes are given only for firm matches. Clone size is stated in some rows and not others, as once, few, many or a class when expanded.

D: -; size: -; V: TRBV2; J: TRBJ1-4; length: 15; CDR3: CASSVNGGVGEKLFF
D: -; size: -; V: TRBV6-2/TRBV6-3; J: TRBJ2-7; length: 11; CDR3: CASSQGAEQYF
D: -; size: -; V: TRBV18; J: TRBJ1-5; length: 13; CDR3: CASSPLRDQPQHF
D: -; size: -; V: TRBV25-1; J: TRBJ1-5; length: 17; CDR3: CASSESKAGVGNQPQHF
D: TRBD2; size: -; V: TRBV30; J: TRBJ2-3; length: 16; CDR3: CAWSVGSGGGVDTQYF
D: -; size: -; V: TRBV19; J: TRBJ2-6; length: 15; CDR3: CASGTPGSGANVLTF
D: -; size: -; V: TRBV29-1; J: TRBJ2-1; length: 16; CDR3: CSVATRLELGYNEQFF
D: TRBD2; size: once; V: TRBV12-3/TRBV12-4; J: TRBJ2-1; length: 12; CDR3: CASSLGGNEQFF
D: -; size: -; V: TRBV6-2/TRBV6-3; J: TRBJ2-3; length: 14; CDR3: CASSLPGTSDTQYF
D: TRBD1; size: -; V: TRBV5-6; J: TRBJ1-5; length: 14; CDR3: CASSLGQGYQPQHF
D: -; size: -; V: TRBV15; J: TRBJ2-7; length: 12; CDR3: CATSRDIYEQYF
D: TRBD1; size: -; V: TRBV5-5; J: TRBJ1-4; length: 15; CDR3: CASSLDRATNEKLFF
D: TRBD2; size: few; V: TRBV24-1; J: TRBJ2-1; length: 14; CDR3: CATGSQRGVNEQFF
D: TRBD1; size: -; V: TRBV19; J: TRBJ1-5; length: 16; CDR3: CASSPRDRGAGQPQHF
D: TRBD1; size: -; V: TRBV5-1; J: TRBJ1-2; length: 14; CDR3: CASSLPGQAYGYTF
D: -; size: -; V: TRBV18; J: TRBJ1-2; length: 15; CDR3: CASSPPSQINYGYTF
D: TRBD1; size: -; V: TRBV7-9; J: TRBJ1-1; length: 14; CDR3: CASSLGQGDTEAFF
D: -; size: -; V: TRBV3-1/TRBV3-2; J: TRBJ2-6; length: 19; CDR3: CASSQDLATLASGANVLTF
D: -; size: -; V: TRBV3-1/TRBV3-2; J: TRBJ2-2; length: 16; CDR3: CASSQGQLRVTGELFF
D: -; size: -; V: TRBV4-1; J: TRBJ1-5; length: 14; CDR3: CASSQASRNQPQHF
D: TRBD1; size: -; V: TRBV6-1; J: TRBJ1-2; length: 15; CDR3: CASSDRTGDLYGYTF
D: -; size: -; V: TRBV28; J: TRBJ1-3; length: 14; CDR3: CASSAEINGNTIYF
D: TRBD2; size: once; V: TRBV30; J: TRBJ2-1; length: 15; CDR3: CAWGKRGTFYNEQFF
D: -; size: -; V: TRBV19; J: TRBJ2-7; length: 13; CDR3: CASSIGSSYEQYF
D: TRBD1; size: -; V: TRBV27; J: TRBJ2-2; length: 14; CDR3: CASSWTGVGGELFF
D: -; size: -; V: TRBV6-5; J: TRBJ2-5; length: 15; CDR3: CASRPRTRSQETQYF